The present entry profiles one T cell receptor beta chain with its context. This entry is derived from a study of CD8+CD57+ T cells in acquired aplastic anemia. CDR3 and TCR beta VDJ profiling relied on genomic DNA as the template. In TCRdb, the reads were re-called with MiXCR into one record per CDR3 protein. The sample carries 160,000 or so distinct CDR3 sequences, 40% to 55% recorded once. The length of the CDR3 is 14 residues. V shed 0 bases and J shed 7 bases, with 9 bases lying between them. The V gene's germline CDR1 is LNHNV and CDR2 YYDKDF (reference sequence). All patients picked for sequencing had shown, by flow cytometry, an expansion of CD8+CD57+ cells.

Specimen: sorted CD4+, CD8+, or CD8+CD57+ T cells (not recorded which) from PBMCs. The chain recombines TRBV15 with TRBJ1-4; a weak D match, TRBD1 (5 bases). This clonotype was sampled from a human donor with aplastic anemia. The CDR3 coding sequence is TGTGCCACCAGCAGAGATAACAGGCGTGAAAAACTGTTTTTT. This codes for CATSRDNRREKLFF.